A single sample is the source of the 27 T cell receptor beta chains below, sequenced in a study of early T cells in non-severe SARS-CoV-2 infection. TCRdb re-called the 5' RACE reads through MiXCR, storing one row per CDR3 protein. Of 15,000 to 20,000 distinct CDR3 sequences listed, approximately 5.4% were seen once; the top ten hold 6% to 7%. This specimen was whole blood, taken at baseline. The receptors derive from an adult who was a healthcare worker with PCR-confirmed SARS-CoV-2 infection or an uninfected control (not recorded which).

This clonotype was recorded many times. J is TRBJ2-1 and V is TRBV11-3; 7 bases line up with TRBD2. Germline V lookup: CDR1 SGHNT, CDR2 YENEEA. V trimming: 7 bases; J trimming: 5 bases; junction bases outside the gene matches: 11. This CDR3 has 15 residues. The CDR3 here is CASTNNGGGNNEQFF. Written as DNA, the CDR3 is TGTGCCAGCACCAACAATGGGGGGGGAAACAATGAGCAGTTCTTC.

This clonotype rates as medium-sized. The genes are TRBV5-5 and TRBJ2-7, with D perhaps assigned TRBD1 or TRBD2 (7 bases each). Germline V gives CDR1 SGHKS, CDR2 YYEKEE (reference sequence). This CDR3 comprises 22 residues. Trimming removed 1 base at V and 1 base at J, with 33 bases between. CDR3 region: CASSLRPGGGGQILAASYEQYF. DNA of the CDR3: TGTGCCAGCAGCTTGCGCCCCGGGGGAGGGGGACAGATTCTAGCGGCGTCCTACGAGCAGTACTTC.

The rearrangement links TRBV3-1 to TRBJ1-1; D is ambiguous. The germline CDR1 and CDR2 sequences are LGHDT and YNNKEL (reference sequence). V lost 3 bases to trimming and J lost 1 base, with 9 bases between them. This CDR3 is built from 14 residues. The CDR3, as DNA: TGTGCCAGCAGCCAGGTTCCGGGGAACACTGAAGCTTTCTTT. As protein: CASSQVPGNTEAFF.

This clonotype has a count of ten or more. The rearrangement joins TRBV5-1 to TRBJ1-1; possibly TRBD1 for D (6 bases). V lost 0 bases to trimming and J lost 5 bases, with 11 bases between them. This CDR3 is 14 amino acids long. CDR1 is SGHRS, CDR2 YFSETQ, per germline. The CDR3 loop is CASSLGSGVTEAFF. For the CDR3, the DNA is TGCGCCAGCAGCTTGGGCTCAGGGGTGACTGAAGCTTTCTTT. Using reference TRBV5-1 and TRBJ1-1 for the parts outside the CDR3, the full variable domain is KAGVTQTPRYLIKTRGQQVTLSCSPISGHRSVSWYQQTPGQGLQFLFEYFSETQRNKGNFPGRFSGRQFSNSRSEMNVSTLELGDSALYLCASSLGSGVTEAFFGQGTRLTVV.

The chain uses TRBV4-3 and TRBJ1-5; no firm D call. Trimming removed 3 bases from V and 3 bases from J, with 12 bases in between. The germline V gene encodes CDR1 LGHNA and CDR2 YSLEER. The CDR3 extends over 15 amino acids. CDR3 DNA sequence: TGCGCCAGCAGCCAGGTAGTAAGCTCCAATCAGCCCCAGCATTTT. It codes for CASSQVVSSNQPQHF.

This clonotype was detected many times. The rearrangement links TRBV29-1 to TRBJ2-7; TRBD1 is a possible D gene (6 bases). Deletions cut 6 bases from V and 5 bases from J, with 23 bases between. From germline, CDR1 is SQVTM and CDR2 ANQGSEA. The CDR3 has 15 amino acids. CDR3 in amino acids: CSVLQGNLYEHEQYF. CDR3 bases: TGCAGCGTACTACAGGGAAACCTATACGAACACGAGCAGTACTTC.

In its sample, this clonotype was seen many times. This chain uses TRBV7-2 with TRBJ2-3, with TRBD2 identical over 8 bases. CDR3 length equals 13 residues. CDR1 and CDR2 (germline): SGHTA, FQGNSA. J lost 6 bases, V lost 4 bases, and 3 bases had no gene match. This CDR3 is CASSSGGLDTQYF. The CDR3 coding sequence is TGTGCCAGCAGCTCGGGGGGGCTGGATACGCAGTATTTT.

This clonotype rates as medium-sized. The CDR3 spells CSARGLVLGRSEQFF. The CDR3 region has the DNA TGCAGTGCTAGGGGACTAGTTTTGGGACGTTCTGAGCAGTTCTTC. The chain couples TRBV20-1 to TRBJ2-1; 8 nucleotides line up with TRBD2. V lost 3 bases, J lost 9 bases, and 13 bases stayed unmatched. There are 15 residues in the CDR3. CDR1 is DFQATT and CDR2 is SNEGSKA in the germline V gene (reference sequence).

This clonotype rates as medium-sized. The V and J genes are TRBV27 and TRBJ1-3; maybe TRBD1 (5 bases). V lost 4 bases and J 0 bases, leaving 13 bases between the germline ends. CDR3 length: 16 residues. Germline CDR1 MNHEY, CDR2 SMNVEV (reference sequence). In DNA form, the CDR3 reads TGTGCCAGCAGTTCCCAGGGATTTACCTCTGGAAACACCATATATTTT. Protein sequence: CASSSQGFTSGNTIYF.

This clonotype was seen at least ten times. The chain is built from TRBV25-1 and TRBJ1-5; D is uncertain. The CDR3 sequence is 12 residues long. Germline-derived CDR1 and CDR2 are MGHDK and SYGVNS. V dropped 6 bases and J dropped 4 bases, with 7 bases sitting between them. The CDR3 protein is CASSGTNQPQHF. The CDR3 region has the DNA TGTGCCAGCAGCGGAACGAATCAGCCCCAGCATTTT. Full variable domain (missing parts from reference TRBV25-1 and TRBJ1-5): EADIYQTPRYLVIGTGKKITLECSQTMGHDKMYWYQQDPGMELHLIHYSYGVNSTEKGDLSSESTVSRIRTEHFPLTLESARPSHTSQYLCASSGTNQPQHFGDGTRLSIL.

In its sample, this clonotype was seen many times. This rearrangement joins TRBV7-6 to TRBJ1-2, with unresolved D. The CDR3 is 12 residues long. CDR1 is SGHVS and CDR2 is FNYEAQ in the germline V gene. V was shortened by 1 base and J by 8 bases, with 8 bases between the two germline ends. Here the CDR3 DNA reads TGTGCCAGCAGCTTAGATGGGTTCGGCTACACCTTC. It encodes CASSLDGFGYTF. Complete variable domain (other parts from reference TRBV7-6 and TRBJ1-2): GAGVSQSPRYKVTKRGQDVALRCDPISGHVSLYWYRQALGQGPEFLTYFNYEAQQDKSGLPNDRFSAERPEGSISTLTIQRTEQRDSAMYRCASSLDGFGYTFGSGTRLTVV.

The sample holds many counts of this clonotype. The CDR3 DNA follows: TGTGCCAGCAGCTTAAGAGGGGGGACTAGATGGTCCTACAATGAGCAGTTCTTC. This codes for CASSLRGGTRWSYNEQFF. This chain connects TRBV7-6 to TRBJ2-1; 8 nucleotides match TRBD2. J gave up 1 base and V 2 bases, and 10 bases lay outside the gene matches. This CDR3 is 18 amino acids long. Per germline, CDR1 SGHVS and CDR2 FNYEAQ.

The chain uses TRBV29-1 and TRBJ2-2, with 7 bases matching TRBD1. The germline V gene has CDR1 SQVTM and CDR2 ANQGSEA. The CDR3 contains 14 residues. J gave up 2 bases and V 7 bases, and 7 bases lay outside the gene matches. The CDR3 sequence is CSANRDSNTGELFF. The CDR3 DNA reads TGCAGCGCTAACCGGGACAGTAACACCGGGGAGCTGTTTTTT.

At least ten counts were recorded for this clonotype. As DNA, the CDR3 is TGTGCCAGCTCCCTAGGGCCACTGAACACTGAAGCTTTCTTT. Amino acids: CASSLGPLNTEAFF. The J gene is TRBJ1-1, the V gene TRBV10-3; no firm D call. From germline, CDR1 is ENHRY and CDR2 SYGVKD. V shed 10 bases and J shed 0 bases, with 15 bases lying between them. The CDR3 has 14 residues.

The gene calls are TRBV12-3 or TRBV12-4 and TRBJ2-7, with D uncertain. V shed 1 base and J shed 3 bases, with 1 base lying between them. The CDR3 is made up of 11 amino acids. CDR3: CASSLGYEQYF. For the CDR3, the DNA is TGTGCCAGCAGTTTAGGCTACGAGCAGTACTTC.

This clonotype was seen only a few times. Written as DNA, the CDR3 is TGTGCCAGCAGTGAGCCCGGGACACAAAGCACAGATACGCAGTATTTT. As protein: CASSEPGTQSTDTQYF. This chain uses TRBV6-6 with TRBJ2-3, with D perhaps matching TRBD1 (6 bases). The V gene's germline CDR1 is MNHNY and CDR2 SVGAGI (reference sequence). The CDR3 loop spans 16 amino acids. Between the trimmed V and J ends, which lost 5 bases and 0 bases, there was a span of 15 bases.

This clonotype was detected ten times or more. This chain joins TRBV6-1 and TRBJ2-7; 8 nucleotides agree with TRBD2. Trimming cost V 4 bases and J 4 bases; bases outside gene matches: 9. This CDR3 is 15 amino acids long. Germline V gene sequence: CDR1 MNHNS, CDR2 SASEGT. CDR3 region: CASSAGLASIYEQYF. In DNA form, the CDR3 reads TGTGCCAGCAGTGCCGGACTAGCCTCTATTTACGAGCAGTACTTC.

A few counts support this clonotype. This chain joins TRBV6-5 and TRBJ2-7; no firm D call. The ends were cut back, 2 bases at V and 2 bases at J, with 10 bases in the middle. There are 14 residues in the CDR3. The germline V gene has CDR1 MNHEY and CDR2 SVGAGI. CDR3 DNA: TGTGCCAGCAGTTACGGACGGTGGGCCTACGAGCAGTACTTC. It specifies CASSYGRWAYEQYF.

This clonotype appeared many times. The chain combines TRBV29-1 with TRBJ2-5; no clear D gene. The CDR3 is 10 amino acids. Trimming left V 4 bases short and J 3 bases short, with 3 bases between. Germline V lookup: CDR1 SQVTM, CDR2 ANQGSEA. DNA for the CDR3: TGCAGCGTTGCCGAAGAGACCCAGTACTTC. It codes for CSVAEETQYF.

This clonotype was seen at least ten times. The chain employs TRBV7-8 and TRBJ2-7, with D maybe TRBD2 (6 bases). The CDR3 is made up of 14 amino acids. Germline-derived CDR1 and CDR2 are SGHVS and FQNEAQ. The V gene lost 1 base and the J gene lost 3 bases, with 10 bases spanning the gap. The chain's CDR3 is CASSLGLVVYEQYF. In DNA form, the CDR3 reads TGTGCCAGCAGCTTAGGACTAGTGGTCTACGAGCAGTACTTC.

This clonotype was seen at least ten times. The genes are TRBV20-1 and TRBJ1-1, with D possibly TRBD1 on 5 matching bases. The CDR3 has 14 residues. V was clipped by 0 bases and J by 4 bases, with 12 bases between them. Germline CDR1 and CDR2: DFQATT and SNEGSKA (reference sequence). CDR3 region: CSARDPAGTTEAFF. The CDR3 nucleotides are TGCAGTGCTAGAGATCCCGCAGGGACCACTGAAGCTTTCTTT.

At least ten counts were recorded for this clonotype. The chain carries TRBV19 and TRBJ1-1; 7 nucleotides match TRBD1. This CDR3 is 16 amino acids long. Trimming took 6 bases from V and 1 from J; bases not matched to a gene: 11. Germline values: CDR1 LNHDA, CDR2 SQIVND (reference sequence). Here the CDR3 reads CASRTHEEGANTEAFF. CDR3 sequence (DNA): TGTGCCAGTAGGACCCATGAGGAGGGGGCGAACACTGAAGCTTTCTTT.

This clonotype showed up many times. This chain joins TRBV6-2 or TRBV6-3 and TRBJ2-1; maybe TRBD2 (6 bases). V shed 5 bases and J shed 6 bases, with 17 bases lying between them. The CDR3 is 15 amino acids. Per the germline V gene, CDR1 is MNHEY and CDR2 is SVGEGT. CDR3 protein: CASSPSLAKGNEQFF. DNA of the CDR3: TGTGCCAGCAGTCCTAGCCTAGCGAAGGGCAATGAGCAGTTCTTC.

This clonotype showed up many times. The chain carries TRBV6-1 and TRBJ2-1; 8 positions agree with TRBD1. V shed 6 bases and J 7 bases; nucleotides not matched to a gene: 11. CDR1 is MNHNS and CDR2 is SASEGT in the germline V gene. The CDR3 is 15 amino acids. The CDR3: CASSPAQGVPNEQFF. CDR3 nucleotides: TGTGCCAGCAGCCCCGCACAGGGGGTACCTAATGAGCAGTTCTTC.

The sample holds many counts of this clonotype. The rearrangement uses TRBV6-1 and TRBJ1-1; D ambiguous. The germline V gene encodes CDR1 MNHNS and CDR2 SASEGT. V dropped 2 bases and J dropped 2 bases, with 9 bases sitting between them. This CDR3 comprises 14 residues. The DNA for the CDR3 is TGTGCCAGCAGTGAAATCAACAGAAACACTGAAGCTTTCTTT. Amino acids: CASSEINRNTEAFF.

In this sample, this clonotype turned up many times. The chain joins TRBV6-5 to TRBJ2-7, with a weak D call TRBD2 (5 bases). CDR3 length equals 14 residues. CDR1 is MNHEY, CDR2 SVGAGI, per germline. V was shortened by 2 bases and J by 0 bases, with 8 bases between the two germline ends. The CDR3 loop is CASSYRGFSYEQYF. The DNA for the CDR3 is TGTGCCAGCAGTTACCGAGGGTTCTCCTACGAGCAGTACTTC.

This clonotype was seen only a few times. The chain joins TRBV6-1 to TRBJ2-5; the D is unclear. V lost 3 bases and J lost 4, with 9 bases in between. CDR3 length: 13 residues. From germline, CDR1 is MNHNS and CDR2 SASEGT. Written as DNA, the CDR3 is TGTGCCAGCAGTGAGACGTGGAGAGAGACCCAGTACTTC. Translated, it gives CASSETWRETQYF.